The next 26 T cell receptor beta chains were all read from a single sample in a study of blood T cells in healthy people across ages. Sample-barcoded 5' priming and a J-beta primer mix drove a second PCR of roughly 6 to 12 cycles. TCRdb used MiXCR to reprocess the 5' RACE reads, holding one entry per CDR3 protein. Of approximately 900,000 distinct CDR3 sequences detected, under 50% appear once; the ten largest clones hold 13%. What was sequenced was blood. The receptors shown here come from a man aged 30 to 39 in good health.

This clonotype was seen a handful of times. The CDR3 nucleotides are TGTGCCAGCAGCCAAGATGGACAGGGTTATAATGAGCAGTTCTTC. Protein sequence: CASSQDGQGYNEQFF. This chain links TRBV3-1 with TRBJ2-1, with TRBD1 identical over 8 bases. The ends lost 0 bases at V and 7 bases at J; junction bases unmatched: 5. The CDR3 is 15 residues long. Germline assignment: CDR1 LGHDT and CDR2 YNNKEL (reference sequence).

The chain uses TRBV3-1 and TRBJ1-5, with unresolved D. From germline, CDR1 is LGHDT and CDR2 YNNKEL (reference sequence). V lost 3 bases and J 7 bases, leaving 10 bases between the germline ends. The CDR3 spans 13 residues. DNA for the CDR3: TGTGCCAGCAGCCAGAGGGTCGACCAGCCCCAGCATTTT. It codes for CASSQRVDQPQHF. Supplemented by reference TRBV3-1 and TRBJ1-5, the full variable domain reads DTAVSQTPKYLVTQMGNDKSIKCEQNLGHDTMYWYKQDSKKFLKIMFSYNNKELIINETVPNRFSPKSPDKAHLNLHINSLELGDSAVYFCASSQRVDQPQHFGDGTRLSIL.

The V and J genes are TRBV27 and TRBJ2-1, with no clear D. V was pared by 3 bases and J by 7 bases, with 10 bases between. CDR1 is MNHEY, CDR2 SMNVEV, per germline (reference sequence). The CDR3 is made up of 13 amino acids. The CDR3 spells CASSFSILNEQFF. In nucleotides, the CDR3 is TGTGCCAGCAGTTTTTCTATCCTAAATGAGCAGTTCTTC.

The chain combines TRBV7-8 with TRBJ2-4, with 7 bases fitting TRBD2. Unmatched junction bases numbered 11, after V lost 6 bases and J lost 6 bases. The CDR3 spans 15 residues. Germline CDR1 reads SGHVS; CDR2 reads FQNEAQ. This chain's CDR3 is CASSPRGGDGNIQYF. CDR3 nucleotides: TGTGCCAGCAGTCCCCGGGGAGGGGATGGAAACATTCAGTACTTC.

This clonotype was observed many times. V usage is TRBV3-1 and J usage is TRBJ2-2; D gene uncertain. V lost 4 bases and J lost 5, with 5 bases in between. The CDR3 runs 12 residues. Looked up from germline, CDR1 is LGHDT and CDR2 is YNNKEL (reference sequence). The CDR3 region has the DNA TGTGCCAGCAGCCTATGGACCGGGGAGCTGTTTTTT. It yields the protein CASSLWTGELFF.

The rearrangement joins TRBV12-3 or TRBV12-4 to TRBJ1-2; 8 bases agree with TRBD1. This CDR3 is 15 amino acids long. V lost 4 bases and J lost 6; bases outside the gene matches: 10. CDR3 coding DNA: TGTGCCAGCAGTTCCGCCCTGACAGGGGTTGATGGCTACACCTTC. Its translation is CASSSALTGVDGYTF.

The rearrangement uses TRBV25-1 and TRBJ2-7, with 8 bases identical to TRBD1. From germline, CDR1 is MGHDK and CDR2 SYGVNS. After removal of 4 bases from V and 0 bases from J, the junction contained 5 bases not matched to a gene. CDR3 length equals 15 residues. The CDR3 is CASSADRVLSYEQYF. Here the CDR3 DNA reads TGTGCCAGCAGTGCGGACAGGGTCCTCTCCTACGAGCAGTACTTC.

The chain uses TRBV6-6 and TRBJ2-5; D is perhaps TRBD2 (6 bases). Germline lookup yields CDR1 MNHNY and CDR2 SVGAGI (reference sequence). CDR3 length equals 17 residues. Deletions cut 2 bases from V and 3 bases from J, with 19 bases between. CDR3 DNA: TGTGCCAGCAGTTACGGAGGGTCCGGACTGGCAAAAGAGACCCAGTACTTC. Its translation is CASSYGGSGLAKETQYF.

The sample holds many counts of this clonotype. The V and J genes are TRBV29-1 and TRBJ2-3; D is perhaps TRBD1 (6 bases). The germline CDR1 and CDR2 sequences are SQVTM and ANQGSEA. This CDR3 is 12 amino acids long. Trimming removed 6 bases from V and 6 bases from J, with 13 bases in between. The CDR3 reads CSVGTRSDTQYF. The CDR3 DNA is TGCAGCGTGGGGACAAGGTCCGATACGCAGTATTTT.

The chain is built from TRBV20-1 and TRBJ2-5; TRBD1 matches 7 bases. V lost 5 bases, J lost 3 bases, and 6 bases stayed unmatched. Per germline, CDR1 DFQATT and CDR2 SNEGSKA (reference sequence). The CDR3 consists of 13 residues. The CDR3 spells CSAGVGGKETQYF. The CDR3 region has the DNA TGCAGTGCTGGAGTAGGGGGCAAAGAGACCCAGTACTTC.

In its sample, this clonotype was seen a few times. The J gene is TRBJ1-6, the V gene TRBV7-9, with D uncertain. CDR1 is SEHNR and CDR2 is FQNEAQ in the germline V gene (reference sequence). The germline V and J ends were trimmed by 7 bases and 0 bases, with 10 bases remaining between them. This CDR3 comprises 15 residues. CDR3 in DNA: TGTGCCAGCAACCCCCGTAGCTCCTATAATTCACCCCTCCACTTT. It yields the protein CASNPRSSYNSPLHF.

The chain uses TRBV6-5 and TRBJ2-7; possible D gene TRBD1, 5 bases. CDR3 length: 16 residues. Trimming left V 5 bases short and J 6 bases short, with 23 bases between. CDR1 and CDR2 from the germline V gene are MNHEY and SVGAGI. This CDR3 is CASSPKGPGPTTEQYF. CDR3 bases: TGTGCCAGCAGTCCAAAGGGGCCGGGTCCCACTACCGAGCAGTACTTC.

The chain recombines TRBV9 with TRBJ2-1; no definite D call. Germline V gene data show CDR1 as SGDLS and CDR2 as YYNGEE. The CDR3 has 13 residues. Deletions cut 2 bases from V and 10 bases from J, with 13 bases between. The chain's CDR3 is CASSVDGSYEQFF. As DNA, the CDR3 is TGTGCCAGCAGCGTCGACGGCTCCTACGAGCAGTTCTTC. The full variable domain, its missing parts supplied by reference TRBV9 and TRBJ2-1, is DSGVTQTPKHLITATGQRVTLRCSPRSGDLSVYWYQQSLDQGLQFLIQYYNGEERAKGNILERFSAQQFPDLHSELNLSSLELGDSALYFCASSVDGSYEQFFGPGTRLTVL.

The V gene is TRBV7-2, the J gene TRBJ2-2, with TRBD2 matching 8 bases. Germline CDR1 and CDR2: SGHTA and FQGNSA. This CDR3 is built from 15 residues. V was pared by 5 bases and J by 6 bases, with 8 bases of the junction left unmatched. In DNA form, the CDR3 reads TGTGCCAGCAGCCAGGGACTAGGAGGTGCCGGGGAGCTGTTTTTT. Translated: CASSQGLGGAGELFF.

This clonotype was seen a few times. The V and J genes are TRBV3-1 and TRBJ2-5; TRBD1 or TRBD2 may be the D gene (6 bases each). V was clipped by 2 bases and J by 4 bases, with 17 bases between them. CDR1 LGHDT and CDR2 YNNKEL come from the germline V gene (reference sequence). The CDR3 contains 16 residues. The CDR3 DNA follows: TGTGCCAGCAGCCAAAATCTCCGAGGGGGGAGAGAGACCCAGTACTTC. This sequence encodes CASSQNLRGGRETQYF.

The chain carries TRBV6-1 and TRBJ2-7; 9 positions agree with TRBD1. CDR1 is MNHNS and CDR2 is SASEGT in the germline V gene. The CDR3 contains 14 residues. V was pared by 7 bases and J by 4 bases, with 8 bases of the junction left unmatched. The CDR3, as DNA: TGTGCCAGCATGAGGGGACAGGGATCGTACGAGCAGTACTTC. Residues: CASMRGQGSYEQYF.

This clonotype was recorded a few times. The chain couples TRBV27 to TRBJ2-5, with unresolved D. The V end was cut by 2 bases, the J end by 5 bases, with 9 bases between. CDR1 and CDR2 from the germline V gene are MNHEY and SMNVEV (reference sequence). The CDR3 consists of 13 residues. The chain's CDR3 is CASSLMDGETQYF. CDR3 bases: TGTGCCAGCAGTTTAATGGACGGGGAGACCCAGTACTTC.

The chain is built from TRBV12-3 or TRBV12-4 and TRBJ2-7; the D gene is possibly TRBD2 (6 bases). V shed 6 bases and J shed 5 bases, with 17 bases lying between them. The CDR3 sequence is 14 residues long. The CDR3 region has the DNA TGTGCCAGCAGCTGGGCGGGGCGCGGAGACGAGCAGTACTTC. Encoded protein: CASSWAGRGDEQYF.

This rearrangement joins TRBV4-3 to TRBJ2-5, with a weak D call TRBD1 (6 bases). Trimming pared 0 bases from V and 2 bases from J, leaving 10 bases between. Germline V gene lookup returns CDR1 LGHNA and CDR2 YSLEER. This CDR3 has 15 residues. The CDR3 is CASSQENRVQETQYF. Here the CDR3 DNA reads TGCGCCAGCAGCCAAGAAAACAGGGTACAAGAGACCCAGTACTTC.

V usage is TRBV3-1 and J usage is TRBJ2-3; 10 bases agree with TRBD1. V was pared by 1 base and J by 6 bases, with 4 bases of the junction left unmatched. CDR1 and CDR2 from the germline V gene are LGHDT and YNNKEL (reference sequence). CDR3 length equals 15 residues. This CDR3 reads CASSQGGQGWDTQYF. In nucleotides, the CDR3 is TGTGCCAGCAGCCAAGGGGGACAGGGGTGGGATACGCAGTATTTT.

The chain couples TRBV24-1 to TRBJ2-3; perhaps TRBD1 as D (5 bases). V gave up 3 bases and J gave up 4 bases, with 16 bases separating them. Germline V CDR1 and CDR2: KGHDR, SFDVKD. This CDR3 is 16 amino acids long. This CDR3 reads CATSDPQGTRADTQYF. Written as DNA, the CDR3 is TGTGCCACCAGTGATCCCCAGGGTACGAGAGCAGATACGCAGTATTTT.

The rearrangement joins TRBV7-9 to TRBJ1-2; weak D call: TRBD1 (6 bases). Germline V gene lookup returns CDR1 SEHNR and CDR2 FQNEAQ (reference sequence). This CDR3 has 17 residues. V dropped 2 bases and J dropped 7 bases, with 23 bases sitting between them. The CDR3 DNA sequence: TGTGCCAGCAGCTTAAGTACGGGGGAAACAGGGACATTTGGCTACACCTTC. It yields the protein CASSLSTGETGTFGYTF.

CDR3 in amino acids: CATEAWRTSGETGTDTQYF. CDR3 DNA: TGTGCCACAGAGGCATGGCGGACTAGCGGGGAGACGGGCACAGATACGCAGTATTTT. V gene TRBV15 combines with J gene TRBJ2-3, with 12 bases fitting TRBD2. CDR1 and CDR2 (germline): LNHNV, YYDKDF (reference sequence). Losses at the gene ends were 9 bases for V and 1 base for J; bases not matched to a gene: 17. The CDR3 has 19 residues. The whole variable domain, filled in from reference TRBV15 and TRBJ2-3, reads DAMVIQNPRYQVTQFGKPVTLSCSQTLNHNVMYWYQQKSSQAPKLLFHYYDKDFNNEADTPDNFQSRRPNTSFCFLDIRSPGLGDTAMYLCATEAWRTSGETGTDTQYFGPGTRLTVL.

This clonotype turned up a few times. The chain is built from TRBV10-3 and TRBJ2-1; 8 nucleotides align to TRBD1. The CDR3 has 12 residues. V lost 11 bases, J lost 6 bases, and 6 bases stayed unmatched. Germline-derived CDR1 and CDR2 are ENHRY and SYGVKD. Written as DNA, the CDR3 is TGTGCCGTACAGGGGGGTGGCAATGAGCAGTTCTTC. The encoded protein is CAVQGGGNEQFF.

The genes are TRBV6-1 and TRBJ2-5; no clear D gene. From germline, CDR1 is MNHNS and CDR2 SASEGT. The CDR3 is made up of 18 amino acids. Trimming cost V 8 bases and J 2 bases, with 27 bases left between them. The CDR3 region is CASDWGSVGRADQETQYF. The CDR3 bases are TGTGCCAGCGATTGGGGATCGGTCGGGCGCGCCGATCAAGAGACCCAGTACTTC.

The chain is built from TRBV20-1 and TRBJ1-2; D gene uncertain. The CDR3 is 11 residues long. The ends were cut back, 3 bases at V and 8 bases at J, with 10 bases in the middle. The germline V gene encodes CDR1 DFQATT and CDR2 SNEGSKA (reference sequence). Here the CDR3 DNA reads TGCAGTGCTAGGATGACCGGGGGCTACACCTTC. This translates into CSARMTGGYTF.